This T cell receptor (beta chain) was sequenced during a study of OX40 agonist ivuxolimab in advanced cancers. Trimming removed 4 bases from V and 3 bases from J; junction bases left unmatched: 5. The CDR3 spans 15 residues. Germline CDR1 reads SGHRS; CDR2 reads YFSETQ. Using immunoSEQ multiplex PCR, the repertoire was profiled, and TCRdb retains in-frame clones only, with some absent. The sample records roughly 88,000 clones, roughly 86% being singletons. The sequence was obtained from an adult with an advanced solid tumor such as melanoma, head and neck, liver or kidney cancer. Sequenced here: CD4+ or CD8+ T cells sorted from blood, sampled in a trial of the OX40 agonist ivuxolimab. V usage is TRBV5-1 and J usage is TRBJ1-2, with TRBD1 identical over 11 bases. CDR3 sequence (DNA): TGCGCCAGCAGCCCCGGGACAGGGGGAGACTATGGCTACACCTTC. Residues: CASSPGTGGDYGYTF.